A selection of T cell receptor beta chains follows, all from one sample in a study of blood T cell repertoires in COVID-19. Using immunoSEQ multiplex PCR, the repertoire was profiled, and TCRdb retains in-frame clones only, with some absent. Of under 300,000 clones in the sample, roughly nine tenths were seen once. Input material: peripheral blood. The source is a man in his 60s with acute or convalescent COVID-19. CDR3s include the opening cysteine and the closing phenylalanine or tryptophan. Each record gives: V gene, D gene, clone size, J gene, CDR3 protein, CDR3 DNA. A D gene is named only where the DNA matches it firmly. Only part of the rows carry a size: once, few, many, or a class if the clone is expanded.

>TRBV12-3/TRBV12-4|.|.|TRBJ1-2
CASSLWEGYGYTF
TGTGCCAGCAGTTTATGGGAGGGTTATGGCTACACCTTC
>TRBV2|.|.|TRBJ1-6
CASSAQGDNSPLHF
TGTGCCAGCAGTGCCCAGGGCGATAATTCACCCCTCCACTTT
>TRBV9|.|.|TRBJ2-2
CASSVGWGGQTGELFF
TGTGCCAGCAGCGTAGGTTGGGGGGGCCAAACCGGGGAGCTGTTTTTT
>TRBV30|.|.|TRBJ1-2
CAWVGWGHGYTF
TGTGCCTGGGTGGGGTGGGGGCATGGCTACACCTTC
>TRBV6-5|.|.|TRBJ2-3
CASTQTRTDTQYF
TGTGCCAGCACTCAAACTAGAACAGATACGCAGTATTTT
>TRBV27|.|.|TRBJ1-5
CASVLVGAVGQPQHF
TGTGCCAGCGTGTTGGTAGGGGCGGTTGGTCAGCCCCAGCATTTT
>TRBV12-3/TRBV12-4|.|.|TRBJ2-1
CASRRPGNEQFF
TGTGCCAGCAGACGGCCGGGGAATGAGCAGTTCTTC
>TRBV5-6|.|.|TRBJ1-1
CASRKRPGAEAFF
TGTGCCAGCAGAAAGAGACCAGGCGCTGAAGCTTTCTTT
>TRBV29-1|TRBD2|.|TRBJ2-1
CSVQAGGLQQFF
TGCAGCGTTCAGGCGGGAGGTCTTCAGCAGTTCTTC
>TRBV7-6|TRBD2|.|TRBJ2-7
CASSPRASGSYEQYF
TGTGCCAGCAGCCCAAGGGCTAGCGGGAGTTACGAGCAGTACTTC
>TRBV10-2|.|.|TRBJ1-5
CASSLDGQPQHF
TGCGCCAGCAGCCTAGATGGTCAGCCCCAGCATTTT
>TRBV6-5|.|.|TRBJ2-5
CASSNSGQETQYF
TGTGCCAGCAGTAACAGCGGGCAAGAGACCCAGTACTTC
>TRBV2|.|.|TRBJ2-7
CASLANSYEQYF
TGTGCCAGTCTAGCGAATTCCTACGAGCAGTACTTC
>TRBV19|.|once|TRBJ2-7
CASSIDGYEGYEQYF
TGTGCCAGTAGTATAGATGGCTACGAGGGCTACGAGCAGTACTTC
>TRBV2|.|.|TRBJ1-5
CASSTPYSNQPQHF
TGTGCCAGCAGTACTCCTTATAGCAATCAGCCCCAGCATTTT
>TRBV7-9|.|.|TRBJ1-4
CASSSVLGPGEKLFF
TGTGCCAGCAGCTCCGTGCTCGGGCCGGGGGAAAAACTGTTTTTT
>TRBV6-2/TRBV6-3|TRBD1|.|TRBJ1-5
CASRYGQGRRDQPQHF
TGTGCCAGCAGGTACGGACAGGGCCGGCGGGATCAGCCCCAGCATTTT
>TRBV28|.|.|TRBJ1-2
CASHPRNYGYTF
TGTGCCAGCCACCCGAGGAACTATGGCTACACCTTC
>TRBV4-3|TRBD1|.|TRBJ1-4
CASSQLTGGLNEKLFF
TGCGCCAGCAGCCAGCTCACAGGGGGCCTTAATGAAAAACTGTTTTTT
>TRBV2|TRBD1|.|TRBJ1-4
CASSETRTGGSEKLFF
TGTGCCAGCAGTGAAACTAGGACAGGGGGGTCTGAAAAACTGTTTTTT
>TRBV7-2|TRBD2|.|TRBJ2-2
CASSSLGGYFSFTGELFF
TGTGCCAGCAGCTCCTTGGGGGGGTATTTTTCCTTCACCGGGGAGCTGTTTTTT
>TRBV28|TRBD1|.|TRBJ1-3
CASSLRGQATYPGNTIYF
TGTGCCAGCAGTTTACGGGGACAGGCTACTTATCCTGGAAACACCATATATTTT
>TRBV6-4|TRBD1|.|TRBJ2-7
CASSETGGFDEQYF
TGTGCCAGCAGTGAGACAGGGGGCTTCGACGAGCAGTACTTC
>TRBV9|TRBD2|.|TRBJ2-7
CASSVDGGRIHEQYF
TGTGCCAGCAGCGTAGACGGCGGGAGGATCCACGAGCAGTACTTC
>TRBV6-4|.|once|TRBJ2-2
CASSNRAVGTGELFF
TGTGCCAGCAGTAACAGGGCCGTAGGCACCGGGGAGCTGTTTTTT
>TRBV19|TRBD2|few|TRBJ2-2
CASSIAQAGGRTGELFF
TGTGCCAGTAGTATAGCACAAGCGGGAGGCCGAACCGGGGAGCTGTTTTTT
>TRBV11-2|.|.|TRBJ2-7
CASSLLLETEQYF
TGTGCCAGCAGCTTACTGTTAGAGACAGAGCAGTACTTC
>TRBV7-9|.|few|TRBJ2-3
CASSLGGRPTDTQYF
TGTGCCAGCAGCTTAGGAGGCCGACCAACAGATACGCAGTATTTT
>TRBV30|TRBD2|once|TRBJ2-2
CAWTSGIKAGELFF
TGTGCCTGGACTAGCGGGATAAAGGCCGGGGAGCTGTTTTTT
>TRBV7-3|.|.|TRBJ1-1
CASSPTHSNTEAFF
TGTGCCAGCAGTCCGACACATTCGAACACTGAAGCTTTCTTT
>TRBV5-4|TRBD1|.|TRBJ2-3
CASSIGGQWTQYF
TGTGCCAGCAGTATAGGGGGCCAGTGGACGCAGTATTTT
>TRBV11-1|.|.|TRBJ2-2
CASSRGRGRETGELFF
TGTGCCAGCAGCCGTGGTCGGGGAAGGGAAACCGGGGAGCTGTTTTTT
>TRBV28|.|.|TRBJ1-4
CASSLQEADEKLFF
TGTGCCAGCAGTTTACAGGAAGCAGACGAAAAACTGTTTTTT
>TRBV18|.|.|TRBJ1-5
CASSPSVSGGSNQPQHF
TGTGCCAGCTCACCATCTGTCTCGGGGGGAAGCAATCAGCCCCAGCATTTT
>TRBV2|TRBD1|few|TRBJ2-7
CASRGQSRGYEQYF
TGTGCCAGCAGGGGACAGTCGCGTGGGTACGAGCAGTACTTC
>TRBV28|.|.|TRBJ1-5
CASSLPQGYQPQHF
TGTGCCAGCAGTTTACCCCAGGGGTATCAGCCCCAGCATTTT
>TRBV28|TRBD1|.|TRBJ2-2
CASSLGRTGGSTGELFF
TGTGCCAGCAGTTTAGGACGGACAGGGGGCTCCACCGGGGAGCTGTTTTTT
>TRBV11-3|.|.|TRBJ2-2
CASSFDTGELFF
TGTGCCAGCAGCTTCGACACCGGGGAGCTGTTTTTT
>TRBV30|TRBD1|.|TRBJ1-1
CAWSTGQVNTEAFF
TGTGCCTGGAGTACAGGACAGGTGAACACTGAAGCTTTCTTT
>TRBV30|.|once|TRBJ2-5
CAWSKQLPWETQYF
TGTGCCTGGAGTAAGCAATTGCCATGGGAGACCCAGTACTTC
>TRBV2|.|few|TRBJ1-1
CASSSTGQHTEAFF
TGTGCCAGCAGTTCCACTGGGCAACACACTGAAGCTTTCTTT
>TRBV28|TRBD1|.|TRBJ1-5
CATWDRGNIQPQHF
TGTGCCACATGGGACAGGGGAAATATACAGCCCCAGCATTTT
>TRBV7-2|TRBD2|once|TRBJ2-5
CASSLSGSSETQYF
TGTGCCAGCAGCCTTAGCGGGAGTAGTGAGACCCAGTACTTC
>TRBV6-6|TRBD1|.|TRBJ2-5
CASSGDRGYETQYF
TGTGCCAGCAGTGGGGACAGGGGATACGAGACCCAGTACTTC
>TRBV4-1|TRBD2|few|TRBJ2-2
CASSQTATRNRLAGGTGELFF
TGCGCCAGCAGCCAAACCGCAACCCGGAACCGGCTAGCGGGAGGCACCGGGGAGCTGTTTTTT
>TRBV7-9|.|.|TRBJ1-4
CASSLEGPWEKLFF
TGTGCCAGCAGCTTAGAGGGGCCATGGGAAAAACTGTTTTTT
>TRBV19|.|.|TRBJ1-2
CASSIEAGDAYGYTF
TGTGCCAGTAGTATAGAGGCAGGGGATGCCTATGGCTACACCTTC
>TRBV6-2/TRBV6-3|TRBD1|.|TRBJ2-1
CASSPSPGQQYNEQFF
TGTGCCAGCAGTCCCTCGCCGGGACAGCAATACAATGAGCAGTTCTTC
>TRBV24-1|TRBD2|.|TRBJ2-5
CATSDDPAGEGETQYF
TGTGCCACCAGTGATGATCCAGCGGGAGAAGGTGAGACCCAGTACTTC
>TRBV11-3|.|once|TRBJ1-2
CASSSSGTPPYGYTF
TGTGCCAGCAGTTCCTCCGGGACACCTCCCTATGGCTACACCTTC
>TRBV30|TRBD1|.|TRBJ1-5
CAWTGQGSQPQHF
TGTGCCTGGACCGGACAGGGCAGTCAGCCCCAGCATTTT
>TRBV6-4|.|.|TRBJ1-1
CASRPQGADTEAFF
TGTGCCAGCAGGCCCCAGGGTGCGGACACTGAAGCTTTCTTT
>TRBV18|TRBD1|.|TRBJ2-7
CASRGQGYEQYF
TGTGCCAGCAGAGGACAGGGGTACGAGCAGTACTTC
>TRBV5-1|TRBD2|.|TRBJ2-2
CASSLVRLAGTGELFF
TGCGCCAGCAGCTTGGTTAGGCTAGCGGGAACCGGGGAGCTGTTTTTT
>TRBV19|.|few|TRBJ2-7
CASSIVAGDYEQYF
TGTGCCAGTAGTATAGTGGCAGGGGACTACGAGCAGTACTTC
>TRBV2|.|.|TRBJ2-1
CASRGGLARNEQFF
TGTGCCAGCAGGGGAGGCCTAGCTAGAAATGAGCAGTTCTTC
>TRBV28|TRBD1|.|TRBJ1-1
CASSLTPGGPEAFF
TGTGCCAGCAGTCTAACCCCAGGGGGCCCTGAAGCTTTCTTT
>TRBV12-3/TRBV12-4|.|.|TRBJ2-5
CASNVGARETQYF
TGTGCCAGCAATGTAGGGGCGCGGGAGACCCAGTACTTC
>TRBV25-1|.|few|TRBJ1-2
CASSSRGGSGYTF
TGTGCCAGCAGTTCAAGGGGAGGCAGCGGCTACACCTTC
>TRBV7-2|TRBD2|few|TRBJ2-7
CASSFPPGTSSPYEQYF
TGTGCCAGCAGCTTTCCCCCCGGGACTAGCTCCCCCTACGAGCAGTACTTC